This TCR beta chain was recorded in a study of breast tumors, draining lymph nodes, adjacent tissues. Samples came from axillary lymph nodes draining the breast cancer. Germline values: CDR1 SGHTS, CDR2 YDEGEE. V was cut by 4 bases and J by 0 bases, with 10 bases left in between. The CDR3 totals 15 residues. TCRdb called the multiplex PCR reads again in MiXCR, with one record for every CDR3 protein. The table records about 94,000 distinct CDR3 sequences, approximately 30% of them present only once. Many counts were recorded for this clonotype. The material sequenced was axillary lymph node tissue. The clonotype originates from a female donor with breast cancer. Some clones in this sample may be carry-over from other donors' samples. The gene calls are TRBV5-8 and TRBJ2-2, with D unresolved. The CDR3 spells CASSGPFANTGELFF. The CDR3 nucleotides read TGTGCCAGCAGCGGCCCGTTCGCGAACACCGGGGAGCTGTTTTTT.